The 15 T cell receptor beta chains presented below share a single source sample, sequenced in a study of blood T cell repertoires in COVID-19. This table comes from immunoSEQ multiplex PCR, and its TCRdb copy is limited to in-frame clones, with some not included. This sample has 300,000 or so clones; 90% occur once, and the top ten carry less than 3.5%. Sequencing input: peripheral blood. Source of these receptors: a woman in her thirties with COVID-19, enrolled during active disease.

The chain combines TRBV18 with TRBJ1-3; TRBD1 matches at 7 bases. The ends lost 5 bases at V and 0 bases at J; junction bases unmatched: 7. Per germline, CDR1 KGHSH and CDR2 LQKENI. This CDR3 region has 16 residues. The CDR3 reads CASSGQELNSGNTIYF. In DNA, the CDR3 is TGTGCCAGCTCAGGACAGGAATTGAACTCTGGAAACACCATATATTTT.

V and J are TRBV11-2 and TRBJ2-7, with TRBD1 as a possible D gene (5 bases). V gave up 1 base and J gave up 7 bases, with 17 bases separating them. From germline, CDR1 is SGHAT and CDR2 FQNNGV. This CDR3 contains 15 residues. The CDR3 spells CASSLGRQPTGEQYF. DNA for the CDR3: TGTGCCAGCAGCTTAGGTCGGCAGCCTACAGGAGAGCAGTACTTC.

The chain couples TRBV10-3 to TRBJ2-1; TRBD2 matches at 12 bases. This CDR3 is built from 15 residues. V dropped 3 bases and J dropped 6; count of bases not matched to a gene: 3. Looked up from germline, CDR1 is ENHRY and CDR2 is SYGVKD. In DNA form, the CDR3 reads TGTGCCATCAGTGAACGGACTAGCGGGATCAATGAGCAGTTCTTC. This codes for CAISERTSGINEQFF.

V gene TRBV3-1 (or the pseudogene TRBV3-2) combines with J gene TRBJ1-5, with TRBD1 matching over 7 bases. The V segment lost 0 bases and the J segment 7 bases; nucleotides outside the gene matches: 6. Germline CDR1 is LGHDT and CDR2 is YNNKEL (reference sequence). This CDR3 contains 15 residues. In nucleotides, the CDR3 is TGTGCCAGCAGCCAAGATTCACAGGGGTGGCAGCCCCAGCATTTT. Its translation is CASSQDSQGWQPQHF.

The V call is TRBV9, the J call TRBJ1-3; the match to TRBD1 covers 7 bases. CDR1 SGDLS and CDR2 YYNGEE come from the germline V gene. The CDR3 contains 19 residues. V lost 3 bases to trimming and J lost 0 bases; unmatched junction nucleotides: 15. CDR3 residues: CASSGRDSLLIGSGNTIYF. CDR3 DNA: TGTGCCAGCAGCGGAAGGGACAGCCTTCTAATTGGCTCTGGAAACACCATATATTTT.

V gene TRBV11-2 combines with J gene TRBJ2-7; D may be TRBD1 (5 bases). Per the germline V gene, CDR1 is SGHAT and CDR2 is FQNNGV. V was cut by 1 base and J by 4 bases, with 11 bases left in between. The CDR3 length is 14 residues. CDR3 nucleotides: TGTGCCAGCAGCTTAGGGCGGACACTTTACGAGCAGTACTTC. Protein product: CASSLGRTLYEQYF. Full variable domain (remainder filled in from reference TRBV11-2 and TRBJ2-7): EAGVAQSPRYKIIEKRQSVAFWCNPISGHATLYWYQQILGQGPKLLIQFQNNGVVDDSQLPKDRFSAERLKGVDSTLKIQPAKLEDSAVYLCASSLGRTLYEQYFGPGTRLTVT.

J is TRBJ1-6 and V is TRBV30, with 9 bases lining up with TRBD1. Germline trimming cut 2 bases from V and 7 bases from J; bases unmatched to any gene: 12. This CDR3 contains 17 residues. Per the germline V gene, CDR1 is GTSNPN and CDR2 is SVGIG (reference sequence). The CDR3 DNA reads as TGTGCCTGGAGTCCCGACATGCCCGGGACAGGGAATTCACCCCTCCACTTT. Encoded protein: CAWSPDMPGTGNSPLHF.

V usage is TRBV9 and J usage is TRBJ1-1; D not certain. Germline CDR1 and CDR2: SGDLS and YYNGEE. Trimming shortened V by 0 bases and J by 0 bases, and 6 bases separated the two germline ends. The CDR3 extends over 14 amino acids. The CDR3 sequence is CASSVASMNTEAFF. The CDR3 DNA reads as TGTGCCAGCAGCGTAGCGAGCATGAACACTGAAGCTTTCTTT.

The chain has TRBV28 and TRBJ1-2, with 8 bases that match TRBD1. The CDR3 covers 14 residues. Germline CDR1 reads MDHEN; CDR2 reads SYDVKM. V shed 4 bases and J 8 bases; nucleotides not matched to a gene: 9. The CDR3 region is CASSSGQGLQGYTF. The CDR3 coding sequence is TGTGCCAGCAGTTCCGGACAGGGACTTCAAGGCTACACCTTC.

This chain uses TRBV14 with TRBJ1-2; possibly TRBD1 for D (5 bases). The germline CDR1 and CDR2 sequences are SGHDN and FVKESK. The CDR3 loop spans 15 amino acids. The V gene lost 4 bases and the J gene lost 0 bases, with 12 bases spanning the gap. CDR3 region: CASSPAGFPNYGYTF. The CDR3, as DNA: TGTGCCAGCAGCCCTGCAGGGTTTCCTAACTATGGCTACACCTTC.

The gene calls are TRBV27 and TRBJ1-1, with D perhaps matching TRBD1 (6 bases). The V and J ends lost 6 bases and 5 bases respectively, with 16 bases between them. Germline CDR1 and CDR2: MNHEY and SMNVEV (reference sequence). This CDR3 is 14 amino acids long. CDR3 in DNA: TGTGCCAGCAGGTTAAACAGGGAGGGGACTGAAGCTTTCTTT. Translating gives CASRLNREGTEAFF.

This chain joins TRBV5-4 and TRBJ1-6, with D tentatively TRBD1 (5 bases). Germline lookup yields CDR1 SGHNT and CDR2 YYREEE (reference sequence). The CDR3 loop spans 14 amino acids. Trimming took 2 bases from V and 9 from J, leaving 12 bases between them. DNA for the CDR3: TGTGCCAGCAGCTTCGAGCGTCAGGGTTCACCCCTCCACTTT. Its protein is CASSFERQGSPLHF.

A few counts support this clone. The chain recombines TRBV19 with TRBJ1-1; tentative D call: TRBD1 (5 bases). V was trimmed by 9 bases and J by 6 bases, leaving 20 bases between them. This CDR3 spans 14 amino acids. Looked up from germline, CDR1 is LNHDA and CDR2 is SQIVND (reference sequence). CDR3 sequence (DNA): TGTGCCAGCATCAAAAGCGGGGCTGTCCCTGAAGCTTTCTTT. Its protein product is CASIKSGAVPEAFF.

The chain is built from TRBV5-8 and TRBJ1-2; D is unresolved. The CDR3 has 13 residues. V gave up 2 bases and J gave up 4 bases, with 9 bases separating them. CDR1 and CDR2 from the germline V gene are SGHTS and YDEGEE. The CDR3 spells CASSLDLSYGYTF. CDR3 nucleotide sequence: TGTGCCAGCAGCTTAGATCTAAGCTATGGCTACACCTTC. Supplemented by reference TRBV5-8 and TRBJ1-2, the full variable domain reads EAGVTQSPTHLIKTRGQQATLRCSPISGHTSVYWYQQALGLGLQFLLWYDEGEERNRGNFPPRFSGRQFPNYSSELNVNALELEDSALYLCASSLDLSYGYTFGSGTRLTVV.

Here the CDR3 reads CASSGVGQGANNEQFF. In DNA, the CDR3 is TGCGCCAGCAGCGGAGTCGGACAGGGGGCGAACAATGAGCAGTTCTTC. The genes are TRBV5-1 and TRBJ2-1; 11 bases fit TRBD1. CDR1 and CDR2 (germline): SGHRS, YFSETQ. CDR3 size: 16 residues. Germline trimming cut 4 bases from V and 5 bases from J; bases unmatched to any gene: 8.